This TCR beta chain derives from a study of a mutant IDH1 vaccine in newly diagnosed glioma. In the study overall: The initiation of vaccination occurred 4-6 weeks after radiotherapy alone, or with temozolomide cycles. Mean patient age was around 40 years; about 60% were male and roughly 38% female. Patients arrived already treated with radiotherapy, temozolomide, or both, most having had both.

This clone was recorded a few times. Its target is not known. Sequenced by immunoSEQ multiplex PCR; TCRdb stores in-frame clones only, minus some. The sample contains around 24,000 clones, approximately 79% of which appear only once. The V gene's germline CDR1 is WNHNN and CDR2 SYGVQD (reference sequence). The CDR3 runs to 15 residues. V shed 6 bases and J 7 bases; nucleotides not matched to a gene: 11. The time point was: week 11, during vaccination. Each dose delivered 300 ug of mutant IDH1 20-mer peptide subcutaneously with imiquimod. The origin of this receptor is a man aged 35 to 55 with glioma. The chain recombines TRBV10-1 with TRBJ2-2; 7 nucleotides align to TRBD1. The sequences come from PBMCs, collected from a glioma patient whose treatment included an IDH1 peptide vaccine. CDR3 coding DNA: TGCGCCAGCAGCCGTGAACGACAGGGTGTCGGGGAGCTGTTTTTT. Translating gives CASSRERQGVGELFF.